The 6 T cell receptor beta chains reported below all come from one sample, sequenced in a study of cytomegalovirus exposure and HLA in healthy donors. Primers: 60 Vbeta forward and 13 Jbeta reverse. The method was immunoSEQ multiplex PCR; TCRdb's version includes in-frame clones alone and lacks a portion of them. Of 85,000 to 100,000 clones listed, roughly three fifths were seen once; the top ten hold 3.2%. What was sequenced was PBMCs. These receptors were taken from a man aged 55 to 70 in good health and CMV-seronegative.

This clone was counted between two and nine times. V usage is TRBV5-1 and J usage is TRBJ1-1; D unclear. The CDR3 has 14 amino acids. Trimming took 4 bases from V and 5 from J, leaving 15 bases between them. CDR1 SGHRS and CDR2 YFSETQ come from the germline V gene. CDR3 amino acids: CASSPPGGWTEAFF. For the CDR3, the DNA is TGCGCCAGCAGCCCTCCAGGAGGGTGGACTGAAGCTTTCTTT.

The J gene is TRBJ2-1, the V gene TRBV5-1, with D possibly matching TRBD1 (6 bases). Trimming removed 3 bases from V and 3 bases from J, with 10 bases in between. Per germline, CDR1 SGHRS and CDR2 YFSETQ. CDR3 length: 14 amino acids. In DNA form, the CDR3 reads TGCGCCAGCAGCTCAGGGGATGGCTACAATGAGCAGTTCTTC. Translation gives CASSSGDGYNEQFF.

In this sample, this clone turned up a few times. The chain couples TRBV6-5 to TRBJ1-5, with D tentatively TRBD1 (5 bases). V lost 5 bases to trimming and J lost 1 base, with 12 bases between them. Germline V lookup: CDR1 MNHEY, CDR2 SVGAGI. The CDR3 runs to 15 residues. The CDR3 DNA sequence: TGTGCCAGCAGTCCTTTCCAGGGCAGCAATCAGCCCCAGCATTTT. It specifies CASSPFQGSNQPQHF.

This chain joins TRBV19 and TRBJ2-1; D might be TRBD2 (6 bases). This CDR3 region has 14 residues. The germline gives CDR1 LNHDA, CDR2 SQIVND (reference sequence). Trimming took 5 bases from V and 7 from J, leaving 15 bases between them. CDR3 residues: CASSATGVRNEQFF. The CDR3 DNA follows: TGTGCCAGTAGTGCTACGGGGGTCCGGAATGAGCAGTTCTTC.

This chain uses TRBV28 with TRBJ2-5; 8 bases match TRBD1. The germline gives CDR1 MDHEN, CDR2 SYDVKM. Trimming cost V 6 bases and J 5 bases; bases outside gene matches: 11. This CDR3 spans 15 amino acids. The chain's CDR3 is CASRPRTGSYETQYF. DNA for the CDR3: TGTGCCAGCAGACCCCGGACAGGGAGCTATGAGACCCAGTACTTC.

In its sample, this clone was seen a few times. J is TRBJ1-3 and V is TRBV12-5; a weak D match, TRBD1 (6 bases). The CDR3 is 14 amino acids. Trimming removed 5 bases at V and 5 bases at J, with 13 bases between. CDR1 is LGHNT and CDR2 is FRNRAP in the germline V gene. CDR3 residues: CASGMTGGRNTIYF. CDR3 nucleotides: TGTGCTAGTGGTATGACAGGTGGAAGAAACACCATATATTTT.